The 5 T cell receptor beta chains presented below share a single source sample, sequenced in a study of shared clonotypes between healthy human individuals. Only in-frame clones appear in the TCRdb table, and some are missing; sequencing was by immunoSEQ multiplex PCR. The sample contains about 1 million clones, about 76% of which appear only once. Sequenced material: memory CD4+ T cells sorted from blood. Subset specified: CD45RA-negative fraction. Every receptor here comes from a young man in good health.

The gene calls are TRBV5-4 and TRBJ1-6; D gene ambiguous. The V gene's germline CDR1 is SGHNT and CDR2 YYREEE (reference sequence). The CDR3 extends over 12 amino acids. Trimming stripped 4 bases from V and 8 bases from J, with 7 bases between. As DNA, the CDR3 is TGTGCCAGCAGCCGAGACGATTCACCCCTCCACTTT. Protein sequence: CASSRDDSPLHF.

This chain connects TRBV5-8 to TRBJ1-1; 10 positions agree with TRBD1. Unmatched junction bases numbered 5, after V lost 0 bases and J lost 3 bases. The CDR3 extends over 16 amino acids. Germline V gene lookup returns CDR1 SGHTS and CDR2 YDEGEE. As DNA, the CDR3 is TGTGCCAGCAGCTTGGTCCGGACAGGGGGTTACACTGAAGCTTTCTTT. This encodes CASSLVRTGGYTEAFF.

The chain employs TRBV20-1 and TRBJ2-5; D ambiguous. The CDR3 sequence is 11 residues long. V shed 3 bases and J shed 4 bases, with 6 bases lying between them. CDR1 and CDR2 (germline): DFQATT, SNEGSKA (reference sequence). The CDR3 reads CSASVGETQYF. In nucleotides, the CDR3 is TGCAGTGCTAGTGTGGGAGAGACCCAGTACTTC.

This chain connects TRBV6-4 to TRBJ1-1; D is unclear. The CDR3 extends over 13 amino acids. The ends were cut back, 8 bases at V and 0 bases at J, with 10 bases in the middle. The germline V gene encodes CDR1 MRHNA and CDR2 SNTAGT. CDR3 in amino acids: CASGARLNTEAFF. Here the CDR3 DNA reads TGTGCCAGCGGTGCAAGGTTGAACACTGAAGCTTTCTTT.

The chain uses TRBV6-5 and TRBJ1-5, with TRBD1 matching over 7 bases. This CDR3 contains 15 residues. Germline values: CDR1 MNHEY, CDR2 SVGAGI. V shed 6 bases and J 9 bases; nucleotides not matched to a gene: 14. The CDR3 nucleotides are TGTGCCAGCAGGGAACTCCCGACAGGGACTGGGCCCCAGCATTTT. Translating gives CASRELPTGTGPQHF.